A selection of T cell receptor beta chains follows, all from one sample in a study of shared clonotypes between healthy human individuals. The table came from immunoSEQ multiplex PCR; TCRdb's copy has only in-frame clones and leaves some out. The sample carries 2 million to 2.5 million clones, approximately 94% recorded once. Sequenced material: naive CD4+ T cells sorted from blood. The receptor source for this set is a man between 18 and 35 years old in good health. CDR3s include the opening cysteine and the closing phenylalanine or tryptophan. The D gene is left open where the match is weak. Some rows have no size entry. The others give once, few or many, or a class for an expanded clone.

>.|TRBJ2-1|TRBV15|.
TGTGCCACCAGCAGGAACACGAATGAGCAGTTCTTC
CATSRNTNEQFF
>once|TRBJ2-1|TRBV9|.
TGTGCCAGCAGCGCAGGGTTAGCGGAGAACAATGAGCAGTTCTTC
CASSAGLAENNEQFF
>.|TRBJ1-1|TRBV11-2|TRBD1
TGTGCCAGCAGCTTAAGATCCCCAAGCCGGACAGGGAAGAACACTGAAGCTTTCTTT
CASSLRSPSRTGKNTEAFF
>.|TRBJ2-7|TRBV30|.
TGTGCCGGAGGGAGACAGTACGAGCAGTACTTC
CAGGRQYEQYF
>.|TRBJ2-2|TRBV7-7|.
TGTGCTAGCAGCTTAGAGACCCCCGGGGAGCTGTTTTTT
CASSLETPGELFF
>.|TRBJ2-3|TRBV7-9|.
TGTGCCAGCAGCTTAGCTCTCGGCGGAGGTGGGGATACGCAGTATTTT
CASSLALGGGGDTQYF
>.|TRBJ1-2|TRBV6-6|.
TGTGCCACCGGGGGAAATGGCTACACCTTC
CATGGNGYTF
>.|TRBJ1-4|TRBV6-1|.
TGTGCCAGCAGTGAACAGGGGACGGACGAAAAACTGTTTTTT
CASSEQGTDEKLFF
>.|TRBJ2-7|TRBV27|.
TGTGCCAGCACCCCAGGCTCGGGGACCCCCTACGAGCAGTACTTC
CASTPGSGTPYEQYF
>.|TRBJ2-5|TRBV5-1|TRBD1
TGCGCCAGCAGCGGACAGGTTCAAGAGACCCAGTACTTC
CASSGQVQETQYF
>.|TRBJ2-7|TRBV4-3|.
TGCGCCAGCAGCCAACTATCGGCCACAGGGTTGCTCGAGCAGTACTTC
CASSQLSATGLLEQYF
>.|TRBJ2-7|TRBV6-5|.
TGTGCCAGCAGTTACCAGGGCGGGTACTACGAGCAGTACTTC
CASSYQGGYYEQYF
>.|TRBJ2-7|TRBV20-1|.
TGCAGTGCCGGGACCTACGAGCAGTACTTC
CSAGTYEQYF
>.|TRBJ2-2|TRBV4-3|.
TGCGCCAGCAGCCAAGATATTGGGGGGAAGACCGGGGAGCTGTTTTTT
CASSQDIGGKTGELFF
>.|TRBJ2-6|TRBV10-3|.
TGTGCCATCACCAAGGGACAACTAAGCTCTGGGGCCAACGTCCTGACTTTC
CAITKGQLSSGANVLTF
>few|TRBJ1-1|TRBV7-9|.
TGTGCCAGCAGGATACAGGGAATGAACACTGAAGCTTTCTTT
CASRIQGMNTEAFF
>.|TRBJ1-2|TRBV11-2|.
TGTGCCAGCAGCTCCGGCGGGTCCTCCTATGGCTACACCTTC
CASSSGGSSYGYTF
>once|TRBJ1-1|TRBV7-9|TRBD1
TGTGCCAGCAGCGCCGGGACAGGGAGAGGCACTGAAGCTTTCTTT
CASSAGTGRGTEAFF
>.|TRBJ1-2|TRBV5-1|.
TGCGCCAGCAGCCCGGAGGGTACAAATGGCTACACCTTC
CASSPEGTNGYTF
>once|TRBJ2-7|TRBV2|.
TGTGCCAGCAGTGAAACTAGTCAGGCCTACGAGCAGTACTTC
CASSETSQAYEQYF
>.|TRBJ1-4|TRBV6-1|.
TGTGCCAGCAGTATCCTCGACAGGACGGATGAAAAACTGTTTTTT
CASSILDRTDEKLFF
>.|TRBJ2-7|TRBV12-5|.
TGTGCTAGTGGTTTGGTACTTGGGGGGCGTTTGCCCTACGAGCAGTACTTC
CASGLVLGGRLPYEQYF
>once|TRBJ1-1|TRBV28|TRBD1
TGTGCCAGTTGCGGAGACAGGGCCTTTCGTCGGACTGAAGCTTTCTTT
CASCGDRAFRRTEAFF
>.|TRBJ1-2|TRBV18|.
TGTGCCAGCTCACCTATCCCCCAGGCAGATACTACTAACTATGGCTACACCTTC
CASSPIPQADTTNYGYTF
>.|TRBJ2-7|TRBV19|TRBD1
TGTGCCAGTAGTCCGGGACAGGGGACCTACGAGCAGTACTTC
CASSPGQGTYEQYF
>.|TRBJ1-6|TRBV6-5|.
TGTGCCAGCAGTAGGGCTAGCTCCTATAATTCACCCCTCCACTTT
CASSRASSYNSPLHF
>.|TRBJ1-4|TRBV9|.
TGTGCCAGCAGCGCCGAGGGGAGAAATGAAAAACTGTTTTTT
CASSAEGRNEKLFF
>.|TRBJ1-2|TRBV7-2|.
TGTGCCAGCAGCCAGGTCTATGGCTACACCTTC
CASSQVYGYTF
>.|TRBJ2-1|TRBV18|.
TGTGCCAGCTCACCACCAGCGTTCAATGAGCAGTTCTTC
CASSPPAFNEQFF
>.|TRBJ2-5|TRBV4-3|.
TGCGCCAGCAGCCAAGATAAGGCTAGCTCCCCGTACTTC
CASSQDKASSPYF
>.|TRBJ2-7|TRBV7-3|TRBD1
TGTGCCAGCAGCCCCCAGGGGGCCCCGTCCTACGAGCAGTACTTC
CASSPQGAPSYEQYF
>once|TRBJ2-3|TRBV30|.
TGTGCCTGGAGTTTCGGCCACACAGATACGCAGTATTTT
CAWSFGHTDTQYF
>few|TRBJ2-3|TRBV9|.
TGTGCCAGCAGCGTAGCCGGGGAACTCACAGATACGCAGTATTTT
CASSVAGELTDTQYF
>.|TRBJ2-5|TRBV18|TRBD1
TGTGCCAGCTCACCACCGACAGGGGGGCTGGGAGAGACCCAGTACTTC
CASSPPTGGLGETQYF
>.|TRBJ2-7|TRBV2|.
TGTGCCAGCAGTCTCAGGGAAAGGGGCGAGCAGTACTTC
CASSLRERGEQYF
>.|TRBJ2-5|TRBV19|TRBD2
TGTGCCAGTAGTGGGGTAGCGGGAGGGCCGAGGTCCGAGACCCAGTACTTC
CASSGVAGGPRSETQYF
>.|TRBJ2-5|TRBV10-2|.
TGCGCCAGCAGTGAGATCCGAAGGGGGCAAGAGACCCAGTACTTC
CASSEIRRGQETQYF
>.|TRBJ1-2|TRBV18|.
TGTGCCAGCTCACCACCAGGCTTAAATGGGGTTAATGGCTACACCTTC
CASSPPGLNGVNGYTF
>.|TRBJ1-2|TRBV27|.
TGTGCCAGCAGTTCTCGAGTCGGGGACGGTTATGGCTACACCTTC
CASSSRVGDGYGYTF
>.|TRBJ1-1|TRBV6-1|.
TGTGCCAGCAGTGAAGGACAGGCGAACACTGAAGCTTTCTTT
CASSEGQANTEAFF
>.|TRBJ1-6|TRBV7-6|.
TGTGCCAGCAGCGCCGACACCGGAGGAGGACCTTATAATTCACCCCTCCACTTT
CASSADTGGGPYNSPLHF
>.|TRBJ1-1|TRBV4-1|.
TGCGCCAGCAGCCAAGAACGACGTGGAAATGACCTTGAAGCTTTCTTT
CASSQERRGNDLEAFF
>.|TRBJ2-1|TRBV19|TRBD2
TGTGCCAGTAGTATATTGAGCGGGGACAATGAGCAGTTCTTC
CASSILSGDNEQFF
>.|TRBJ2-5|TRBV5-1|.
TGCGCCAGCAGCTCACAGAGTCAAGAGACCCAGTACTTC
CASSSQSQETQYF